This T cell receptor beta chain was sequenced for a study of prognosis after radiotherapy for stage I lung cancer (dated by TCRdb to the early 2020s). As for the study more broadly: Around 20 stage I NSCLC patients were enrolled in Nanjing, China, between early 2018 and early 2019. For each of the 20 or so patients, one blood sample was taken before SBRT and one after, so the study sequenced about 40 samples in total. After SBRT, distant metastases developed in about 20% of the 19 patients at a median of 7 months, while the remaining 15 patients had no significant progression. SBRT was given in 3 to 5 fractions with a biologically effective dose of at least 100 Gy, using image-guided IMRT or VMAT. On tumor histology, around twelve patients had adenocarcinoma and about seven had squamous cell carcinoma. Peripheral blood TCR beta repertoires were profiled in stage I NSCLC patients before and after stereotactic body radiotherapy, and the repertoires were related to distant failure. All patients were considered medically inoperable, owing to comorbidities in about a dozen and refusal of surgery in over five. Newly diagnosed primary stage I lung tumors were found in some 13 patients, while oligometastatic NSCLC after surgical resection of the primary tumor was found in a few. The cohort included about a dozen men and about six women, with a median age of approximately 73 years and a range of about 53 to 95 years. In every patient, SBRT was given without any concurrent therapy. Points the paper makes about the study in general: Post-SBRT Shannon entropy and its change from baseline were lower in patients who developed distant metastases; baseline Shannon entropy was not associated with metastases. Tumor specificity of expanded TCR clones was not determined. All reported P values were unadjusted for multiple comparisons. TRBV and TRBJ usage frequencies reportedly varied with metastasis status, involving two V genes at baseline and nine V and two J genes after SBRT. After SBRT, the count of unique TCR clones dropped from a median of approximately 10,000 beforehand to roughly 7,000 afterward (Wilcoxon paired P=0.011). The small cohort and short follow-up limited the study, so independent validation of the findings is needed.

The CDR3 measures 14 amino acids from cysteine to phenylalanine. Left in the record is the CDR3 DNA by itself, 42 bases read in frame from the first base. The germline V gene provides CDR1 MDHEN and CDR2 SYDVKM. The trim is 3 bases for V and 1 base for J, with a gap of 7 bases between the germline ends. All patients had node-negative disease on CT and PET/CT, and none had a history of other malignancies or prior chemotherapy or radiotherapy. At each of two time points, 5 to 6 milliliters of peripheral venous blood were collected into EDTA tubes. PBMCs were isolated by Ficoll-Paque Plus density-gradient centrifugation. Immediately after collection, samples were stored at -80 degrees C until analysis. Two rounds of multiplex PCR on genomic DNA were used to amplify the TCR beta CDR3 region. The first PCR round used primers specific to each TRBV and TRBJ gene, with sequences filed in Chinese patent CN105087789A. The second PCR round used universal primers. The Roche High Pure PCR Template Preparation Kit was used to extract genomic DNA from frozen PBMCs. An Illumina HiSeq 3000 was used to sequence the libraries paired-end with 151 bp reads. As for the authors' bioinformatics: CutAdapt was used to remove raw reads lacking the multiplex PCR primer sequences. Using PEAR, the high-quality paired reads were merged into contigs. By alignment to reference sequences, MiXCR assigned TRB V, D and J gene segments to each contig. To remove sequencing errors, CDR3 sequences were clustered according to base quality and sequence similarity. Diversity was calculated as Shannon entropy divided by the natural log of the number of productive TCR sequences. To get clonality, Shannon entropy was divided by the natural log of the number of unique clonotypes, and that result was subtracted from one. The Youden index of ROC curves was used to select progression-free survival cut-offs for repertoire metrics, and analyses were performed in R 3.5.3. TCRdb reprocessed the public reads (quality trimming at Q25 with fastp, clone calling with MiXCR) and kept in-frame beta chains. Each record represents a unique CDR3 protein, reported with the most common genes and DNA among its rows. These V and J calls rely on TCRdb rather than the paper's analysis. Within this sample are 13,000 to 15,000 distinct CDR3 sequences, with roughly 31% of them counted one time only. The ten largest clones represent about 30% of the sample.

This clonotype has ten or more counts. No antigen is known for it. Per-base qualities were not stored, and no clone one base away is much larger. The chain uses TRBV28 and TRBJ1-3; tentative D gene TRBD1, with 5 bases matching. Sequences were derived from PBMCs, sampled before or after stereotactic body radiation therapy (not recorded which). The sequence derives from a donor aged 50 or older with non-small cell lung cancer. For the CDR3, the sequence is CASSFGGSGNTIYF. The DNA is TGTGCCAGCAGTTTTGGGGGGTCTGGAAACACCATATATTTT.